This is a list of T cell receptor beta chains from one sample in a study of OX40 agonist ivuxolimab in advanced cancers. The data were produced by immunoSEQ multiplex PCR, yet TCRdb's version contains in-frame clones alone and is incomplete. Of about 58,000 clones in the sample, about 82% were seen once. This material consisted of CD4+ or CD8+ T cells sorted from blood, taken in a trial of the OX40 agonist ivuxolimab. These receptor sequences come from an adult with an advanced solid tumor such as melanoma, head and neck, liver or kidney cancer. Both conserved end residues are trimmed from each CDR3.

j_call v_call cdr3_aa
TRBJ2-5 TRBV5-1 ASRAEETQY
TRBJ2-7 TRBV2 ASRKGASGVSGEQY
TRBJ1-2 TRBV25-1 ASSEYGWGQANYGYT
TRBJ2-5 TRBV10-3 AISARSLETQY
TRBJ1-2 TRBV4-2 ASSQEGVGGVGYGYT
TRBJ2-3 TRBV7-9 ASSLDQRSADTQY
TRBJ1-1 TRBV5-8 ASSLGGAVTEAF
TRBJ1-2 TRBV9 ASSVERGANYGYT
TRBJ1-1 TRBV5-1 ASSLAGGSEAF
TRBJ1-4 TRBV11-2 ASSPTPRENEKLF
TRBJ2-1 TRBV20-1 SAGTYNEQF
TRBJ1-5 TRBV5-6 ASSVRGANQPQH
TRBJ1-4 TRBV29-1 SVEPGRGGEKLF
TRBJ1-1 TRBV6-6 ASSYSENTEAF
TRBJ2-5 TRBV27 ASSYNRLSRETQY
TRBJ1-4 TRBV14 ASSLKPATNEKLF
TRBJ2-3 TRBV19 ASSTWTGGQDTQY
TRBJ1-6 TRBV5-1 ASSYGQTNSPLH
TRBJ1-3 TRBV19 ASRDRSGNTIY
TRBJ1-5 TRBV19 ASSTVYRGSNQPQH
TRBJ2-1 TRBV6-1 ASSDPPQGLNEQF
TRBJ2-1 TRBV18 ASSTGSSYNEQF
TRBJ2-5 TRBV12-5 ASGAGTSGGARETQY
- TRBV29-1 SVESLNRGEQY
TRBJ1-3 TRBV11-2 ASSGGVAGNTIY
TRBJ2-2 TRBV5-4 ASSIEPSGELF
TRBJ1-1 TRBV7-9 AGRSGGSEATEAF
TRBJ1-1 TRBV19 ASSIEPRGIMNTEAF
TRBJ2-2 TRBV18 ASSPPGRNTGELF
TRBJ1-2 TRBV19 ASSTAQGASGYT
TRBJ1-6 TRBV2 ASSAGTNNSPLH
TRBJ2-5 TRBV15 ATRDPPSMTQY
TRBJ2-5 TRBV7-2 ASSLQADRGETQY
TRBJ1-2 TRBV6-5 ASSYSGRGLSGYT
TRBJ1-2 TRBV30 AWSKVVTYGYT
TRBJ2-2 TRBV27 ASSLTALDTGELF
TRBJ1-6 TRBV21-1 ASSISTNSPLH
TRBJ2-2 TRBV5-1 ASSLTVTGELF
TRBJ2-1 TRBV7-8 ASSLTSYEQF
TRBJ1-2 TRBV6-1 ASSGTVTYGYT